The clone carrying this T cell receptor (beta chain) was seen many times. The data were obtained in a study of blood T cell repertoires in COVID-19. Trimming cost V 4 bases and J 4 bases, with 11 bases left between them. The CDR3 length is 13 residues. Assay used: immunoSEQ multiplex PCR; TCRdb lists only in-frame clones, some missing. The table records roughly 200,000 clones, 70% to 90% of them present only once. Sequenced sample: peripheral blood. This TCR was recovered from an elderly woman with acute or convalescent COVID-19. The chain links TRBV12-3 or TRBV12-4 to TRBJ2-7; D gene uncertain. The CDR3 is CASSSSLRYEQYF. CDR3 DNA: TGTGCCAGCAGTTCGTCTTTGAGGTACGAGCAGTACTTC.